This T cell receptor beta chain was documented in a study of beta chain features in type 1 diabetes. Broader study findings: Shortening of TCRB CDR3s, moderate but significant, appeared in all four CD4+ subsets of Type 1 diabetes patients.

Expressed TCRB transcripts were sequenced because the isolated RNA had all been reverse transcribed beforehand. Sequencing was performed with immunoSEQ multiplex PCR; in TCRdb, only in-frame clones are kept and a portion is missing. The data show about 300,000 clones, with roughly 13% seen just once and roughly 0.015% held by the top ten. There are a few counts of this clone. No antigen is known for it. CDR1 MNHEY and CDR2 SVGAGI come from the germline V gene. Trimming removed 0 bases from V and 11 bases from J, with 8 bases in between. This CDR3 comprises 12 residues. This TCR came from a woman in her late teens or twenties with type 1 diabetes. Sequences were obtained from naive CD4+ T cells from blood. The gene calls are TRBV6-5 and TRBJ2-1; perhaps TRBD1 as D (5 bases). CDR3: CASSYSGAQQFF. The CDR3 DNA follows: TGTGCCAGCAGTTACTCAGGGGCTCAGCAGTTCTTC.